A single sample gave rise to the 9 T cell receptor beta chains below, sequenced in a study of T cell changes during pregnancy in multiple sclerosis. Sequenced by immunoSEQ multiplex PCR; TCRdb stores in-frame clones only, minus some. Of 60,000 to 85,000 clones listed, about nine tenths are singletons. The material sequenced was peripheral blood, taken in the second trimester of pregnancy. The source of these receptors is a female donor with multiple sclerosis, enrolled in a pregnancy study.

The rearrangement uses TRBV11-2 and TRBJ2-3; 10 nucleotides agree with TRBD2. The germline V gene encodes CDR1 SGHAT and CDR2 FQNNGV. V shed 8 bases, J shed 3 bases, and the junction held 2 bases outside the gene matches. The CDR3 has 13 amino acids. Written as DNA, the CDR3 is TGTGCCAGCTGGACTAGCGGAACAGATACGCAGTATTTT. It codes for CASWTSGTDTQYF.

V gene TRBV2 combines with J gene TRBJ2-1, with 11 positions matching TRBD2. The CDR3 is made up of 15 amino acids. Trimming took 5 bases from V and 9 from J; bases not matched to a gene: 9. The germline CDR1 and CDR2 sequences are SNHLY and FYNNEI. CDR3 in amino acids: CASSRNSGGAGEQFF. In DNA form, the CDR3 reads TGTGCCAGCAGTAGGAATAGCGGGGGGGCCGGTGAGCAGTTCTTC.

The CDR3 protein is CASSWGTGRVDEQYF. The CDR3 bases are TGCGCCAGCAGCTGGGGGACAGGGAGAGTGGACGAGCAGTACTTC. V usage is TRBV5-1 and J usage is TRBJ2-7, with 9 bases aligning to TRBD1. This CDR3 region has 15 residues. J lost 5 bases, V lost 3 bases, and 9 bases had no gene match. Germline V CDR1 and CDR2: SGHRS, YFSETQ.

The chain couples TRBV6-4 to TRBJ1-1; D possibly corresponds to TRBD1 (5 bases). The V end lost 3 bases, the J end lost 3 bases, and 17 bases lay between the germline ends. This CDR3 is 16 amino acids long. From germline, CDR1 is MRHNA and CDR2 SNTAGT. Here the CDR3 reads CASSDQGRGRDTEAFF. The DNA of the CDR3 is TGTGCCAGCAGTGATCAGGGAAGGGGAAGGGACACTGAAGCTTTCTTT.

The chain carries TRBV5-1 and TRBJ2-5, with 10 bases matching TRBD1. Trimming cost V 2 bases and J 6 bases; bases outside gene matches: 10. The germline V gene has CDR1 SGHRS and CDR2 YFSETQ. CDR3 length: 16 residues. In DNA form, the CDR3 reads TGCGCCAGCAGCTTACAAGTGACAGGGGGCCGTCAGACCCAGTACTTC. Translated, it gives CASSLQVTGGRQTQYF.

This chain links TRBV11-1 with TRBJ2-1; D is possibly TRBD2 (5 bases). The V gene lost 5 bases and the J gene lost 0 bases, with 14 bases spanning the gap. The CDR3 runs to 16 residues. Germline assignment: CDR1 SGHAT and CDR2 FQDESV (reference sequence). CDR3 DNA sequence: TGTGCCAGCAGCCCCGGGATCCTGAGCTCCTACAATGAGCAGTTCTTC. Amino acid sequence: CASSPGILSSYNEQFF.

This CDR3 is CASSLVSSGGSSYEQYF. The CDR3 DNA follows: TGTGCCAGCAGCTTGGTCTCTAGCGGGGGGAGCTCCTACGAGCAGTACTTC. J is TRBJ2-7 and V is TRBV7-6, with 11 nucleotides matching TRBD2. The V gene's germline CDR1 is SGHVS and CDR2 FNYEAQ. The J segment lost 0 bases and the V segment lost 3 bases, leaving 7 bases of the junction unmatched. The length of the CDR3 is 17 residues.

The chain couples TRBV6-1 to TRBJ2-7; possible D gene TRBD1, 5 bases. The ends were cut back, 6 bases at V and 4 bases at J, with 10 bases in the middle. The germline V gene encodes CDR1 MNHNS and CDR2 SASEGT. CDR3 size: 12 residues. CDR3 region: CASRRTQYEQYF. In DNA form, the CDR3 reads TGTGCCAGCAGAAGGACACAGTACGAGCAGTACTTC.

This chain uses TRBV5-1 with TRBJ1-1; 9 nucleotides agree with TRBD1. The CDR3 sequence is 15 residues long. With V trimmed by 3 bases and J by 4 bases, 7 bases remained unmatched. Germline V gene lookup returns CDR1 SGHRS and CDR2 YFSETQ. The CDR3 region has the DNA TGCGCCAGCAGCTCTCGCAAACAGGGGGCCACTGAAGCTTTCTTT. Translated: CASSSRKQGATEAFF.